One and the same sample provided the 11 T cell receptor beta chains below, sequenced in a study of Graves' ophthalmopathy and Graves' hyperthyroidism. Amplified TCR beta CDR3 regions were obtained using RNA transcripts as template. HTBI primers served in a first-round RT-PCR, which a second-round multiplex PCR followed. TCRdb called the multiplex PCR reads again in MiXCR, with one record for every CDR3 protein. The sample carries some 360,000 distinct CDR3 sequences, roughly a sixth recorded once. The specimen was peripheral blood. The receptor set was obtained from an adult woman with stable Graves' hyperthyroidism.

The genes are TRBV24-1 and TRBJ2-7; 9 nucleotides align to TRBD1. Germline V gene lookup returns CDR1 KGHDR and CDR2 SFDVKD. V dropped 9 bases and J dropped 3; count of bases not matched to a gene: 8. CDR3 length: 14 amino acids. The CDR3 reads CATARDRVLYEQYF. CDR3 nucleotide sequence: TGTGCCACCGCGCGGGACAGGGTCCTCTACGAGCAGTACTTC.

There are many counts of this clonotype. The genes are TRBV20-1 and TRBJ2-7; no firm D call. The CDR3 extends over 11 amino acids. Between the trimmed V and J ends, which lost 5 bases and 4 bases, there was a span of 9 bases. In germline, CDR1 is DFQATT, CDR2 SNEGSKA (reference sequence). This CDR3 is CSAAQGYEQYF. In nucleotides, the CDR3 is TGCAGTGCTGCTCAAGGTTACGAGCAGTACTTC.

The V and J genes are TRBV6-2 or TRBV6-3 and TRBJ1-1; a weak D match, TRBD1 (5 bases). The CDR3 runs to 15 residues. Germline V gives CDR1 MNHEY, CDR2 SVGEGT. Trimming removed 3 bases at V and 1 base at J, with 12 bases between. The CDR3 loop is CASSYTSGANTEAFF. The CDR3, as DNA: TGTGCCAGCAGTTATACAAGCGGGGCGAACACTGAAGCTTTCTTT.

Many counts were recorded for this clonotype. This rearrangement joins TRBV12-3 or TRBV12-4 to TRBJ2-5, with 9 bases that match TRBD2. The CDR3 sequence is 15 residues long. The V segment lost 6 bases and the J segment 4 bases; nucleotides outside the gene matches: 9. The CDR3 coding sequence is TGTGCCAGCAGATTACAGGGACTAGCAGGAGAGACCCAGTACTTC. Protein product: CASRLQGLAGETQYF.

This chain links TRBV6-5 with TRBJ1-5; no reliable D call. The CDR3 runs 15 residues. Germline V gene lookup returns CDR1 MNHEY and CDR2 SVGAGI. V gave up 4 bases and J gave up 2 bases, with 12 bases separating them. The CDR3 loop is CASSSPRMGNQPQHF. The CDR3 DNA sequence: TGTGCCAGCAGTTCCCCCCGCATGGGCAATCAGCCCCAGCATTTT.

In this sample, this clonotype turned up many times. V gene TRBV6-5 combines with J gene TRBJ2-7; unclear D gene. The V end was cut by 11 bases, the J end by 3 bases, with 23 bases between. Germline loops: CDR1 MNHEY, CDR2 SVGAGI. The CDR3 is made up of 15 amino acids. In DNA, the CDR3 is TGTGCCGTTGTTGTTGGGTGGGGTTACCTCTACGAGCAGTACTTC. The encoded protein is CAVVVGWGYLYEQYF.

This clonotype has more than one count but fewer than ten. Given the absence of the conserved phenylalanine or tryptophan at the CDR3 end, a read error is likely. This chain uses TRBV5-6 with TRBJ1-1; D unresolved. The CDR3 runs 15 residues. The germline gives CDR1 SGHDT, CDR2 YYEEEE. Trimming left V 2 bases short and J 1 base short, with 12 bases between. The CDR3 DNA is TGTGCCAGCAGCTTAGCCTATCGGCGGAACACTGAAGCTTTCTCT. The encoded protein is CASSLAYRRNTEAFS.

This clonotype was detected many times. The chain uses TRBV6-2 or TRBV6-3 and TRBJ2-7; TRBD2 agrees at 13 bases. The CDR3 is 14 amino acids. Germline lookup yields CDR1 MNHEY and CDR2 SVGEGT. V trimming: 10 bases; J trimming: 4 bases; junction bases outside the gene matches: 7. The CDR3 coding sequence is TGTGCCACCACTAGGACTAGCGGGAGTTACGAGCAGTACTTC. It codes for CATTRTSGSYEQYF.

This clonotype turned up a few times. The J gene is TRBJ2-5, the V gene TRBV14; D gene unclear. This CDR3 is 16 amino acids long. Germline CDR1 reads SGHDN; CDR2 reads FVKESK. Deletions cut 1 base from V and 5 bases from J, with 17 bases between. Here the CDR3 DNA reads TGTGCCAGCAGCCAAGGTGTATGGGGTTCTCTGGAGACCCAGTACTTC. Its translation: CASSQGVWGSLETQYF.

The chain couples TRBV6-1 to TRBJ1-2; TRBD1 aligns across 7 bases. V shed 7 bases and J 4 bases; nucleotides not matched to a gene: 9. The CDR3 loop spans 14 amino acids. Germline-derived CDR1 and CDR2 are MNHNS and SASEGT. This CDR3 is CASKKPTGLYGYTF. The CDR3 DNA reads TGTGCCAGCAAAAAGCCGACAGGGCTCTATGGCTACACCTTC.

The chain combines TRBV6-1 with TRBJ2-7; D may be TRBD1 (6 bases). Trimming pared 7 bases from V and 1 base from J, leaving 11 bases between. There are 13 residues in the CDR3. Germline CDR1 reads MNHNS; CDR2 reads SASEGT. Here the CDR3 reads CASNEGESYEQYF. The CDR3 nucleotides read TGTGCCAGCAACGAGGGGGAATCCTACGAGCAGTACTTC.